The 10 T cell receptor beta chains below all came from one sample that was sequenced in a study of Graves' ophthalmopathy and Graves' hyperthyroidism. Researchers took RNA transcripts and amplified TCR beta CDR3 regions from them. Following a first-round RT-PCR that used HTBI primers, a second-round multiplex PCR was carried out. TCRdb redid the calling of the multiplex PCR reads with MiXCR, one entry per CDR3 protein. In the table there are 900,000 to 1,200,000 distinct CDR3 sequences, roughly 35% of which are singletons. Sequencing was done on a sample of peripheral blood or thyroid tissue (not recorded which). The receptors derive from an adult man with Graves' hyperthyroidism.

This clonotype was seen a handful of times. The V call is TRBV18, the J call TRBJ2-5; D may be TRBD1 (6 bases). Germline V gives CDR1 KGHSH, CDR2 LQKENI. CDR3 length: 13 amino acids. V lost 3 bases, J lost 4 bases, and 9 bases lay in between. CDR3 protein: CASSPEQGETQYF. DNA for the CDR3: TGTGCCAGCTCACCGGAACAGGGAGAGACCCAGTACTTC. The entire variable domain, with the rest obtained from reference TRBV18 and TRBJ2-5, is as follows: NAGVMQNPRHLVRRRGQEARLRCSPMKGHSHVYWYRQLPEEGLKFMVYLQKENIIDESGMPKERFSAEFPKEGPSILRIQQVVRGDSAAYFCASSPEQGETQYFGPGTRLLVL.

This clonotype was found a few times. This sequence may be a read error, since a much larger clone differs from it by one base. The chain recombines TRBV6-5 with TRBJ1-2; 10 bases fit TRBD1. Trimming removed 7 bases from V and 2 bases from J; junction bases left unmatched: 1. Germline values: CDR1 MNHEY, CDR2 SVGAGI. The CDR3 runs to 13 residues. The chain's CDR3 is CASTGQGNYGYTF. DNA of the CDR3: TGTGCCAGCACGGGACAGGGGAACTATGGCTACACCTTC.

This clonotype was recorded many times. This chain uses TRBV2 with TRBJ1-2; no firm D call. The V gene's germline CDR1 is SNHLY and CDR2 FYNNEI. CDR3 length: 14 residues. V was cut by 7 bases and J by 4 bases, with 16 bases left in between. CDR3 DNA: TGTGCCAGCATCGAAGAGCCCGTTGGCTATGGCTACACCTTC. Its translation is CASIEEPVGYGYTF.

This clonotype occurred many times. The chain employs TRBV7-9 and TRBJ1-1; D is unclear. Germline-derived CDR1 and CDR2 are SEHNR and FQNEAQ (reference sequence). The CDR3 length is 13 residues. The V and J ends lost 0 bases and 7 bases respectively, with 9 bases between them. This CDR3 reads CASSLAQPGEAFF. The DNA of the CDR3 is TGTGCCAGCAGCTTAGCTCAACCTGGTGAAGCTTTCTTT.

This clonotype was observed a handful of times. The V and J genes are TRBV7-9 and TRBJ2-6; possibly TRBD1 or TRBD2 for D (5 bases each). The CDR3 extends over 20 amino acids. CDR1 and CDR2 (germline): SEHNR, FQNEAQ (reference sequence). The V end was cut by 5 bases, the J end by 0 bases, with 23 bases between. The CDR3 sequence: CASSRLAVGRSVSGANVLTF. Here the CDR3 DNA reads TGTGCCAGCAGCCGACTTGCAGTGGGACGTAGTGTCTCTGGGGCCAACGTCCTGACTTTC.

This clonotype was seen only a few times. This chain connects TRBV6-5 to TRBJ2-5; D call uncertain. Germline V gives CDR1 MNHEY, CDR2 SVGAGI. The V gene lost 0 bases and the J gene lost 4 bases, with 9 bases spanning the gap. CDR3 size: 14 residues. The CDR3 DNA is TGTGCCAGCAGTTACTCGGAAACTGGAGAGACCCAGTACTTC. Translation gives CASSYSETGETQYF.

This clonotype was seen at least ten times. This sequence joins TRBV7-8 and TRBJ1-3; D not resolved. Between the trimmed V and J ends, which lost 2 bases and 0 bases, there was a span of 14 bases. Germline V CDR1 and CDR2: SGHVS, FQNEAQ. The CDR3 is 17 residues long. CDR3 loop: CASSLLLGPNSGNTIYF. In DNA form, the CDR3 reads TGTGCCAGCAGCTTATTGTTGGGCCCTAACTCTGGAAACACCATATATTTT.

This clonotype was seen many times. This rearrangement joins TRBV19 to TRBJ2-7; 8 nucleotides agree with TRBD1. Germline V gene data show CDR1 as LNHDA and CDR2 as SQIVND (reference sequence). Losses at the gene ends were 4 bases for V and 1 base for J; bases not matched to a gene: 3. This CDR3 spans 14 amino acids. The CDR3 DNA follows: TGTGCCAGTAGTACGGACAGGGAGTCCTACGAGCAGTACTTC. It yields the protein CASSTDRESYEQYF. Drawing the rest from reference TRBV19 and TRBJ2-7, the complete variable domain is DGGITQSPKYLFRKEGQNVTLSCEQNLNHDAMYWYRQDPGQGLRLIYYSQIVNDFQKGDIAEGYSVSREKKESFPLTVTSAQKNPTAFYLCASSTDRESYEQYFGPGTRLTVT.

The rearrangement uses TRBV5-6 and TRBJ1-4; no definite D call. Trimming left V 4 bases short and J 4 bases short, with 8 bases between. The length of the CDR3 is 13 residues. Looked up from germline, CDR1 is SGHDT and CDR2 is YYEEEE. CDR3 amino acids: CASSPWDNEKLFF. DNA for the CDR3: TGTGCCAGCAGCCCTTGGGATAATGAAAAACTGTTTTTT.

There are many counts of this clonotype. The chain links TRBV5-1 to TRBJ1-2; 8 bases are a match to TRBD1. V shed 0 bases, J shed 8 bases, and the junction held 12 bases outside the gene matches. Germline-derived CDR1 and CDR2 are SGHRS and YFSETQ. The CDR3 is 16 amino acids. CDR3 sequence (DNA): TGCGCCAGCAGCTTGGCCGGGACAGGCGGAAGGCGAGGCTACACCTTC. This encodes CASSLAGTGGRRGYTF. Combining the CDR3 with reference TRBV5-1 and TRBJ1-2 gives the whole variable domain KAGVTQTPRYLIKTRGQQVTLSCSPISGHRSVSWYQQTPGQGLQFLFEYFSETQRNKGNFPGRFSGRQFSNSRSEMNVSTLELGDSALYLCASSLAGTGGRRGYTFGSGTRLTVV.